This T cell receptor (beta chain) was profiled in a study of T cells in Graves' hyperthyroidism and ophthalmopathy. Study results and limitations: The model anticipated ophthalmopathy a median approximately 6.7 months pre-onset. Most clonotypes expanded in the thyroid (above 0.001) were also present in blood.

CDR3 length: 14 amino acids. Germline loops: CDR1 SGHRS, CDR2 YFSETQ. V was trimmed by 3 bases and J by 0 bases, leaving 9 bases between them. The patients, who ranged from 18 to 65 in age, presented with newly diagnosed hyperthyroidism lasting under 2 months. Patients with uncontrolled infections, other autoimmune diseases, pregnancy or lactation were excluded. Turning to this clonotype: Its antigen is unidentified.

Amplified TCR beta CDR3 regions came from RNA transcripts. HTBI primers were the set used in a first-round RT-PCR of the TCR CDR3. Using its own MiXCR run on the multiplex PCR reads, TCRdb lists one record per CDR3 protein. The repertoire holds under 750,000 distinct CDR3 sequences, with around a sixth as singletons. The sequenced sample was blood. J is TRBJ1-1 and V is TRBV5-1; D remains ambiguous. This TCR came from a woman between 50 and 59 years old with Graves' hyperthyroidism that later progressed to Graves' ophthalmopathy. CDR3 DNA sequence: TGCGCCAGCAGCTGGAGGACTGTGAACACTGAAGCTTTCTTT. Amino acids: CASSWRTVNTEAFF.